These 10 T cell receptor beta chains share one sample of origin, sequenced in a study of Ad26.COV2.S vaccination and SARS-CoV-2 variants (dated by TCRdb to the early 2020s). Libraries came from the immunoSEQ multiplex PCR assay. TCRdb took this table from immuneACCESS and kept in-frame rearrangements with V and J called. Such tables lack part of the clones; where checked against another copy, unresolved V genes explain under half of the gap, and the rest is unexplained. The sample table contains under 600,000 clones; only one count was recorded for 80% to 90% of them. Approximately 1.7% of the sample lies in the top ten. Sample treatment or condition, as interpreted from the label and publication: about 20 received Ad26.COV2.S at low or high dose, single or two shots; about 5 received placebo; per-sample allocation not given. Repertoires of vaccine and placebo recipients were sequenced from samples taken on day 63 after the first injection.

The sample consisted of peripheral blood, taken in a trial of Ad26.COV2.S vaccine versus placebo. All receptors derive from a person between 18 and 59 years old who received the Ad26.COV2.S COVID-19 vaccine or a placebo.

The chain is built from TRBV12-3 or TRBV12-4 and TRBJ1-1; tentative D call: TRBD1 (6 bases). The CDR3 is 13 amino acids. Trimming stripped 3 bases from V and 5 bases from J, with 10 bases between. CDR3 region: CASSLGTGTEAFF. DNA for the CDR3: TGTGCCAGCAGTTTGGGTACAGGGACTGAAGCTTTCTTT.

V usage is TRBV24-1 and J usage is TRBJ2-7, with 10 bases lining up with TRBD1. From germline, CDR1 is KGHDR and CDR2 SFDVKD. After removal of 9 bases from V and 5 bases from J, the junction contained 6 bases not matched to a gene. CDR3 size: 13 residues. The CDR3 coding sequence is TGTGCCACCGCCGGACAGGGGGTCCACGAGCAGTACTTC. Translating gives CATAGQGVHEQYF.

J is TRBJ2-5 and V is TRBV11-2; 8 bases match TRBD1. CDR1 is SGHAT, CDR2 FQNNGV, per germline. V shed 0 bases, J shed 5 bases, and the junction held 5 bases outside the gene matches. The length of the CDR3 is 15 residues. For the CDR3, the DNA is TGTGCCAGCAGCTTAGACAGGGGGCGGAGGGAGACCCAGTACTTC. Protein sequence: CASSLDRGRRETQYF.

The chain uses TRBV6-5 and TRBJ1-6; D uncertain. V was shortened by 0 bases and J by 6 bases, with 9 bases between the two germline ends. Germline CDR1 is MNHEY and CDR2 is SVGAGI. The CDR3 length is 15 residues. In DNA form, the CDR3 reads TGTGCCAGCAGTTACTCGGCGGAGATTAATTCACCCCTCCACTTT. Translating it yields CASSYSAEINSPLHF.

The rearrangement uses TRBV14 and TRBJ1-1; D remains unclear. V lost 0 bases to trimming and J lost 8 bases, with 13 bases between them. Looked up from germline, CDR1 is SGHDN and CDR2 is FVKESK. This CDR3 comprises 14 residues. The CDR3 loop reads CASSQDVRTREAFF. The CDR3 DNA is TGTGCCAGCAGCCAAGATGTCAGGACCCGGGAAGCTTTCTTT.

The rearrangement joins TRBV18 to TRBJ2-7, with D perhaps matching TRBD1 (6 bases). This CDR3 has 16 amino acids. Germline lookup yields CDR1 KGHSH and CDR2 LQKENI. The ends were cut back, 6 bases at V and 0 bases at J, with 18 bases in the middle. The CDR3, as DNA: TGTGCCAGCTCTTCAGGGGCCAGCGCCAGCTCCTACGAGCAGTACTTC. It codes for CASSSGASASSYEQYF. Combining the CDR3 with reference TRBV18 and TRBJ2-7 gives the whole variable domain NAGVMQNPRHLVRRRGQEARLRCSPMKGHSHVYWYRQLPEEGLKFMVYLQKENIIDESGMPKERFSAEFPKEGPSILRIQQVVRGDSAAYFCASSSGASASSYEQYFGPGTRLTVT.

The V gene is TRBV2, the J gene TRBJ1-1, with a possible D match to TRBD1 (6 bases). The length of the CDR3 is 13 residues. The germline gives CDR1 SNHLY, CDR2 FYNNEI. With 6 bases removed from V and 6 bases from J, the gap between germline ends came to 14 bases. The DNA for the CDR3 is TGTGCCAGCAGGCAAAGCGAGGGGGCTGAAGCTTTCTTT. Its protein is CASRQSEGAEAFF. Full variable domain (outside the CDR3, taken from reference TRBV2 and TRBJ1-1): EPEVTQTPSHQVTQMGQEVILRCVPISNHLYFYWYRQILGQKVEFLVSFYNNEISEKSEIFDDQFSVERPDGSNFTLKIRSTKLEDSAMYFCASRQSEGAEAFFGQGTRLTVV.

The chain has TRBV6-4 and TRBJ1-1, with D unclear. Germline loops: CDR1 MRHNA, CDR2 SNTAGT. V lost 0 bases and J 0 bases, leaving 17 bases between the germline ends. This CDR3 comprises 18 residues. This CDR3 reads CASSDSGMTRRMNTEAFF. The DNA for the CDR3 is TGTGCCAGCAGTGACTCGGGGATGACAAGGCGCATGAACACTGAAGCTTTCTTT.

Points on this clone: This sample includes further DNA sequences coding for the same CDR3. The gene calls are TRBV5-1 and TRBJ2-5, with a possible D match to TRBD1 (5 bases). The V gene lost 2 bases and the J gene lost 1 base, with 6 bases spanning the gap. Germline values: CDR1 SGHRS, CDR2 YFSETQ. The CDR3 contains 13 residues. CDR3 in DNA: TGCGCCAGCAGCTTTCAGGGCCAAGAGACCCAGTACTTC. Translating gives CASSFQGQETQYF.

The chain employs TRBV4-2 and TRBJ1-1; TRBD1 aligns across 8 bases. There are 18 residues in the CDR3. The ends lost 1 base at V and 3 bases at J; junction bases unmatched: 13. The germline V gene encodes CDR1 LGHNA and CDR2 YNFKEQ. The DNA for the CDR3 is TGTGCCAGCAGCCAAGCGTTAGGTCCAGGGGGCGCGTACACTGAAGCTTTCTTT. Translation: CASSQALGPGGAYTEAFF.